These 24 T cell receptor beta chains came from one sample sequenced in a study of T-cell reconstitution after alpha-beta-depleted transplantation in children. The TCRbeta library was prepared with unique molecular identifiers. TCRdb reprocessed the PCR reads with MiXCR, giving one entry per CDR3 protein. This sample has some 640,000 distinct CDR3 sequences; around 17% occur once, and the top ten carry approximately 1%. Material: PBMCs from the stem cell graft donor, obtained from the stem cell graft. The receptor set was obtained from a human donor who donated a stem cell graft to a child with acute myeloid leukemia.

This clonotype was seen repeatedly, ten times or more. The J gene is TRBJ2-7, the V gene TRBV7-2, with D possibly TRBD1 on 6 matching bases. Germline loops: CDR1 SGHTA, CDR2 FQGNSA. The V end was cut by 4 bases, the J end by 3 bases, with 13 bases between. The CDR3 is 14 residues long. The CDR3: CASSSTRDNYEQYF. Here the CDR3 DNA reads TGTGCCAGCAGCTCCACTCGGGACAACTACGAGCAGTACTTC.

This clonotype was counted ten times or more. The rearrangement uses TRBV20-1 and TRBJ2-2, with a tentative D call TRBD1 (6 bases). Germline CDR1 DFQATT, CDR2 SNEGSKA (reference sequence). This CDR3 spans 16 amino acids. The V and J ends lost 0 bases and 0 bases respectively, with 11 bases between them. The CDR3 DNA sequence: TGCAGTGCTAGAGATATGACAGGCCCGAACACCGGGGAGCTGTTTTTT. Its translation: CSARDMTGPNTGELFF.

The table lists this clonotype with many counts. The gene calls are TRBV9 and TRBJ2-3, with TRBD1 identical over 11 bases. From germline, CDR1 is SGDLS and CDR2 YYNGEE. CDR3 length equals 15 residues. The V and J ends lost 4 bases and 7 bases, in that order; junction bases with no gene match: 8. CDR3 sequence (DNA): TGTGCCAGCAGCCAAGGGACAGGGGGGAAACATACGCAGTATTTT. Its protein is CASSQGTGGKHTQYF.

V usage is TRBV6-5 and J usage is TRBJ2-7; TRBD1 might be the D (5 bases). Germline V lookup: CDR1 MNHEY, CDR2 SVGAGI. CDR3 size: 15 residues. Trimming pared 2 bases from V and 2 bases from J, leaving 13 bases between. The DNA for the CDR3 is TGTGCCAGCAGTTACAGTCAGGGTAGGACCTACGAGCAGTACTTC. Residues: CASSYSQGRTYEQYF.

This clonotype was detected many times. The chain combines TRBV20-1 with TRBJ2-3, with 8 bases that match TRBD2. This CDR3 comprises 13 residues. Germline assignment: CDR1 DFQATT and CDR2 SNEGSKA (reference sequence). The V segment lost 8 bases and the J segment 0 bases; nucleotides outside the gene matches: 4. CDR3 DNA: TGCAGTCTACTAGCGGCTAGCACAGATACGCAGTATTTT. Protein product: CSLLAASTDTQYF.

The rearrangement links TRBV5-1 to TRBJ2-4, with TRBD1 identical over 7 bases. The length of the CDR3 is 15 residues. V lost 2 bases and J lost 5; bases outside the gene matches: 7. CDR1 SGHRS and CDR2 YFSETQ come from the germline V gene. CDR3: CASSLGSGTENIQYF. As DNA, the CDR3 is TGCGCCAGCAGCTTAGGGTCCGGGACAGAAAACATTCAGTACTTC.

The chain links TRBV15 to TRBJ2-5; TRBD2 aligns across 7 bases. Germline-derived CDR1 and CDR2 are LNHNV and YYDKDF (reference sequence). V shed 0 bases, J shed 7 bases, and the junction held 8 bases outside the gene matches. The CDR3 has 15 amino acids. The CDR3 bases are TGTGCCACCAGCAGAGACGGACTAGTGAAGGGGACCCAGTACTTC. It yields the protein CATSRDGLVKGTQYF.

The chain uses TRBV7-9 and TRBJ2-3; 9 bases align to TRBD1. The CDR3 consists of 16 residues. The V gene end was trimmed by 1 base and the J gene end by 3 bases; junction bases not matched to a gene: 5. Germline V gene data show CDR1 as SEHNR and CDR2 as FQNEAQ (reference sequence). This CDR3 is CASSLGRDRVTDTQYF. CDR3 coding DNA: TGTGCCAGCAGCTTAGGCCGGGACAGGGTAACAGATACGCAGTATTTT. The whole variable domain, remainder taken from reference TRBV7-9 and TRBJ2-3, is DTGVSQNPRHKITKRGQNVTFRCDPISEHNRLYWYRQTLGQGPEFLTYFQNEAQLEKSRLLSDRFSAERPKGSFSTLEIQRTEQGDSAMYLCASSLGRDRVTDTQYFGPGTRLTVL.

This clonotype occurred many times. The V and J genes are TRBV12-3 or TRBV12-4 and TRBJ1-1, with TRBD1 as a possible D gene (5 bases). Trimming stripped 4 bases from V and 4 bases from J, with 13 bases between. CDR3 length: 14 amino acids. This CDR3 reads CASSSGPLFTEAFF. The CDR3 coding sequence is TGTGCCAGCAGTTCGGGACCGCTCTTCACTGAAGCTTTCTTT.

This chain links TRBV7-2 with TRBJ2-5; D assignment may be TRBD1 or TRBD2 (6 bases each). CDR3 length: 16 residues. Trimming shortened V by 3 bases and J by 1 base, and 15 bases separated the two germline ends. From germline, CDR1 is SGHTA and CDR2 FQGNSA. The CDR3 DNA sequence: TGTGCCAGCAGCTTTGGGGGCGGGAAAGGCCAAGAGACCCAGTACTTC. Translated: CASSFGGGKGQETQYF.

This clonotype was observed at least ten times. The chain employs TRBV5-6 and TRBJ1-5; D may be TRBD1 (6 bases). Germline-derived CDR1 and CDR2 are SGHDT and YYEEEE. Trimming removed 1 base at V and 6 bases at J, with 14 bases between. The CDR3 has 15 residues. The CDR3 DNA is TGTGCCAGCAGCTTGTACAGGGTTTTTGGTCAGCCCCAGCATTTT. Protein sequence: CASSLYRVFGQPQHF. The full variable domain, in which reference TRBV5-6 and TRBJ1-5 provide the parts outside the CDR3, is DAGVTQSPTHLIKTRGQQVTLRCSPKSGHDTVSWYQQALGQGPQFIFQYYEEEERQRGNFPDRFSGHQFPNYSSELNVNALLLGDSALYLCASSLYRVFGQPQHFGDGTRLSIL.

In this sample, this clonotype turned up many times. The rearrangement uses TRBV29-1 and TRBJ1-4; 8 nucleotides match TRBD1. Germline V lookup: CDR1 SQVTM, CDR2 ANQGSEA. Germline trimming cut 8 bases from V and 5 bases from J; bases unmatched to any gene: 4. The CDR3 extends over 12 amino acids. The CDR3 DNA reads TGCAGCTCCCGGACAGGGAATGAAAAACTGTTTTTT. Protein sequence: CSSRTGNEKLFF.

This clonotype was observed at least ten times. V is TRBV20-1 and J is TRBJ2-5, with 9 bases lining up with TRBD2. V lost 8 bases and J lost 9; bases outside the gene matches: 10. CDR1 DFQATT and CDR2 SNEGSKA come from the germline V gene (reference sequence). CDR3 size: 12 residues. In nucleotides, the CDR3 is TGCAGTCTTCCCCTGGCGGGGGGGCCCCAGTACTTC. Protein sequence: CSLPLAGGPQYF.

This chain links TRBV5-5 with TRBJ2-5, with D perhaps given as TRBD1 or TRBD2 (5 bases each). CDR1 is SGHKS and CDR2 is YYEKEE in the germline V gene (reference sequence). This CDR3 is built from 13 residues. V shed 1 base and J shed 5 bases, with 9 bases lying between them. The CDR3 sequence: CASSLQGDETQYF. In DNA, the CDR3 is TGTGCCAGCAGCTTGCAAGGGGACGAGACCCAGTACTTC.

The rearrangement links TRBV25-1 to TRBJ1-5; 7 positions match TRBD1. CDR3 length: 14 amino acids. Germline V gene data show CDR1 as MGHDK and CDR2 as SYGVNS. Trimming cost V 6 bases and J 7 bases; bases outside gene matches: 9. CDR3 protein: CASSSTGLEQPQHF. Here the CDR3 DNA reads TGTGCCAGCAGCTCGACAGGGTTAGAGCAGCCCCAGCATTTT.

The gene calls are TRBV6-5 and TRBJ1-1, with D uncertain. The CDR3 is 14 residues long. Germline V CDR1 and CDR2: MNHEY, SVGAGI. Deletions cut 2 bases from V and 2 bases from J, with 9 bases between. This chain's CDR3 is CASSYGRGNTEAFF. CDR3 sequence (DNA): TGTGCCAGCAGTTACGGCCGGGGAAACACTGAAGCTTTCTTT.

This clonotype was seen at least ten times. The V and J genes are TRBV20-1 and TRBJ1-1; D is unresolved. V was pared by 3 bases and J by 4 bases, with 12 bases between. The CDR3 totals 13 residues. CDR1 is DFQATT and CDR2 is SNEGSKA in the germline V gene (reference sequence). CDR3 sequence: CSASGPLGTEAFF. As DNA, the CDR3 is TGCAGTGCTAGCGGACCGCTGGGCACTGAAGCTTTCTTT.

In its sample, this clonotype was seen many times. The rearrangement joins TRBV20-1 to TRBJ1-5; D is undetermined. Between the trimmed V and J ends, which lost 3 bases and 4 bases, there was a span of 4 bases. The germline V gene has CDR1 DFQATT and CDR2 SNEGSKA (reference sequence). The CDR3 extends over 11 amino acids. The CDR3: CSASENQPQHF. The CDR3 DNA reads as TGCAGTGCTAGTGAAAATCAGCCCCAGCATTTT.

This clonotype was counted only a few times. The chain recombines TRBV4-3 with TRBJ1-1; D unclear. The CDR3 is 16 amino acids. The ends were cut back, 0 bases at V and 0 bases at J, with 11 bases in the middle. The V gene's germline CDR1 is LGHNA and CDR2 YSLEER. As DNA, the CDR3 is TGCGCCAGCAGCCAAGATTTGGCATCAGTGAACACTGAAGCTTTCTTT. Its translation: CASSQDLASVNTEAFF.

J is TRBJ2-3 and V is TRBV7-2, with 10 bases that match TRBD2. CDR3 length equals 15 residues. In germline, CDR1 is SGHTA, CDR2 FQGNSA. With V trimmed by 5 bases and J by 4 bases, 6 bases remained unmatched. Here the CDR3 reads CASSTQAGGPDTQYF. CDR3 bases: TGTGCCAGCAGCACGCAAGCGGGGGGGCCAGATACGCAGTATTTT.

This clonotype was picked up many times. The V call is TRBV29-1, the J call TRBJ1-2; D unclear. Germline lookup yields CDR1 SQVTM and CDR2 ANQGSEA. CDR3 length equals 12 residues. Trimming took 1 base from V and 2 from J, leaving 5 bases between them. This CDR3 reads CSVEAENYGYTF. The CDR3, as DNA: TGCAGCGTTGAAGCGGAGAACTATGGCTACACCTTC.

This sequence joins TRBV5-5 and TRBJ2-5; unclear D gene. The CDR3 length is 12 residues. CDR1 and CDR2 from the germline V gene are SGHKS and YYEKEE (reference sequence). Between the trimmed V and J ends, which lost 5 bases and 9 bases, there was a span of 14 bases. The CDR3 sequence is CASRDPLGPQYF. The DNA for the CDR3 is TGTGCCAGCAGGGACCCGCTCGGGCCCCAGTACTTC.

The V call is TRBV7-3, the J call TRBJ2-1; tentatively, D is TRBD1 (5 bases). This CDR3 is 13 amino acids long. The ends were cut back, 5 bases at V and 8 bases at J, with 13 bases in the middle. From germline, CDR1 is SGHTA and CDR2 FQGTGA. The chain's CDR3 is CASSQGPRDEQFF. CDR3 sequence (DNA): TGTGCCAGCAGCCAAGGGCCCAGGGATGAGCAGTTCTTC.

In its sample, this clonotype was seen many times. This sequence joins TRBV20-1 and TRBJ1-2, with D tentatively TRBD1 (6 bases). The V gene lost 3 bases and the J gene lost 0 bases, with 20 bases spanning the gap. The CDR3 loop spans 17 amino acids. Germline V gene sequence: CDR1 DFQATT, CDR2 SNEGSKA (reference sequence). The CDR3 DNA is TGCAGTGCTAGCCGCGTCGGGGGCCGTCCCCCTAACTATGGCTACACCTTC. Translated: CSASRVGGRPPNYGYTF.